These 10 T cell receptor beta chains share one sample of origin, sequenced in a study of OX40 agonist ivuxolimab in advanced cancers. The repertoire was sequenced with immunoSEQ multiplex PCR; TCRdb's copy has only in-frame clones and lacks some. This repertoire shows tens of thousands of clones, 87% found once; its top ten account for approximately 1.3%. The specimen comprised CD4+ or CD8+ T cells sorted from blood, sampled in a trial of the OX40 agonist ivuxolimab. Receptor source: an adult with an advanced solid tumor such as melanoma, head and neck, liver or kidney cancer.

Concerning this clone itself: One end of the junction fails to match germline, which may point to a read error. This chain connects TRBV29-1 to TRBJ2-2; D might be TRBD1 (5 bases). CDR3 length: 12 residues. Germline CDR1 reads SQVTM; CDR2 reads ANQGSEA. The CDR3 sequence: CSVEGVPGELFF. The CDR3 DNA is TGCAGCGTCGAAGGGGTCCCCGGGGAGCTGTTTTTT.

V and J are TRBV9 and TRBJ2-1; a possible D gene is TRBD2 (6 bases). V was trimmed by 0 bases and J by 3 bases, leaving 16 bases between them. Germline values: CDR1 SGDLS, CDR2 YYNGEE. The CDR3 is 17 amino acids. The CDR3 DNA reads as TGTGCCAGCAGCGTAGCTACGGGGCTAGCGCACTACAATGAGCAGTTCTTC. It translates to CASSVATGLAHYNEQFF.

This chain uses TRBV18 with TRBJ1-1, with D perhaps matching TRBD1 (5 bases). CDR1 KGHSH and CDR2 LQKENI come from the germline V gene. This CDR3 has 15 amino acids. Trimming stripped 1 base from V and 3 bases from J, with 12 bases between. The CDR3 coding sequence is TGTGCCAGCTCACCACGGGACGGGGCGGACACTGAAGCTTTCTTT. Translation: CASSPRDGADTEAFF. The variable domain in full, with the rest retrieved from reference TRBV18 and TRBJ1-1, is NAGVMQNPRHLVRRRGQEARLRCSPMKGHSHVYWYRQLPEEGLKFMVYLQKENIIDESGMPKERFSAEFPKEGPSILRIQQVVRGDSAAYFCASSPRDGADTEAFFGQGTRLTVV.

The V and J genes are TRBV29-1 and TRBJ2-1; maybe TRBD2 (6 bases). This CDR3 is built from 14 residues. Germline values: CDR1 SQVTM, CDR2 ANQGSEA. V lost 4 bases to trimming and J lost 7 bases, with 17 bases between them. CDR3 coding DNA: TGCAGCGTTGTGAGGGGAGCCGGAGGGAATGAGCAGTTCTTC. This translates into CSVVRGAGGNEQFF.

The genes are TRBV11-2 and TRBJ1-4; TRBD1 is a possible D gene (6 bases). CDR1 is SGHAT and CDR2 is FQNNGV in the germline V gene. The length of the CDR3 is 15 residues. Deletions cut 2 bases from V and 4 bases from J, with 11 bases between. CDR3 residues: CASSLSGQFNEKLFF. CDR3 nucleotides: TGTGCCAGCAGCTTAAGTGGACAGTTTAATGAAAAACTGTTTTTT.

V usage is TRBV2 and J usage is TRBJ1-2, with D possibly matching TRBD1 (6 bases). The CDR3 is made up of 17 amino acids. V lost 3 bases and J 0 bases, leaving 17 bases between the germline ends. Germline V gene sequence: CDR1 SNHLY, CDR2 FYNNEI. The CDR3 loop reads CASSEPGTSQANYGYTF. As DNA, the CDR3 is TGTGCCAGCAGTGAGCCCGGGACATCACAAGCTAACTATGGCTACACCTTC.

The V gene is TRBV19, the J gene TRBJ2-7; no definite D call. CDR3 length: 13 amino acids. CDR1 is LNHDA and CDR2 is SQIVND in the germline V gene (reference sequence). Between the trimmed V and J ends, which lost 4 bases and 7 bases, there was a span of 14 bases. The CDR3 nucleotides are TGTGCCAGTAGTAGCAGGTCTCTAGGGGAGCAGTACTTC. Translated: CASSSRSLGEQYF.

The genes are TRBV19 and TRBJ2-5; 8 bases fit TRBD1. Germline V CDR1 and CDR2: LNHDA, SQIVND (reference sequence). The V segment lost 7 bases and the J segment 2 bases; nucleotides outside the gene matches: 6. CDR3 length equals 14 residues. CDR3 residues: CASTMTGAQETQYF. Written as DNA, the CDR3 is TGTGCCAGTACCATGACAGGGGCTCAAGAGACCCAGTACTTC.

The V call is TRBV11-2, the J call TRBJ1-3; D is ambiguous. Germline CDR1 is SGHAT and CDR2 is FQNNGV. The CDR3 has 17 residues. V lost 2 bases, J lost 0 bases, and 14 bases lay in between. The CDR3 is CASSLTHATSSGNTIYF. CDR3 in DNA: TGTGCCAGCAGCTTAACTCATGCGACGAGCTCTGGAAACACCATATATTTT. Full variable domain (outside the CDR3, taken from reference TRBV11-2 and TRBJ1-3): EAGVAQSPRYKIIEKRQSVAFWCNPISGHATLYWYQQILGQGPKLLIQFQNNGVVDDSQLPKDRFSAERLKGVDSTLKIQPAKLEDSAVYLCASSLTHATSSGNTIYFGEGSWLTVV.

This chain connects TRBV11-2 to TRBJ2-7; D perhaps matches TRBD1 (6 bases). CDR3 length: 14 residues. Germline V lookup: CDR1 SGHAT, CDR2 FQNNGV. V was trimmed by 2 bases and J by 6 bases, leaving 14 bases between them. The CDR3 protein is CASSLQGLGAEQYF. CDR3 nucleotides: TGTGCCAGCAGCTTACAGGGGTTGGGCGCCGAGCAGTACTTC. The full variable domain, rest sourced from reference TRBV11-2 and TRBJ2-7, is EAGVAQSPRYKIIEKRQSVAFWCNPISGHATLYWYQQILGQGPKLLIQFQNNGVVDDSQLPKDRFSAERLKGVDSTLKIQPAKLEDSAVYLCASSLQGLGAEQYFGPGTRLTVT.